The 24 T cell receptor beta chains below all came from one sample that was sequenced in a study of beta chain features in type 1 diabetes. For these receptors, no antigen is known. Regarding the study as a whole: Shorter TCRB CDR3s, moderately but significantly so, marked every one of the four CD4+ subsets in Type 1 diabetes patients.

The isolated RNA, all of it, was reverse transcribed, so expressed TCRB transcripts were what got sequenced. The protocol was immunoSEQ multiplex PCR, while the TCRdb copy is restricted to in-frame clones and leaves out a portion. The sample lists hundreds of thousands of clones, under 13% seen once, with more than 0.015% in the top ten. Sequenced sample: naive CD4+ T cells from blood. The receptors originated from a man in his thirties or forties with type 1 diabetes.

This clone was detected a few times. CDR3 coding DNA: TGTGCCAGCAGCTATAGCGGGGGCCAAGAGACCCAGTACTTC. This codes for CASSYSGGQETQYF. The chain employs TRBV7-2 and TRBJ2-5; the match to TRBD2 covers 9 bases. J gave up 1 base and V 4 bases, and 1 base lay outside the gene matches. The CDR3 runs 14 residues. Germline CDR1 SGHTA, CDR2 FQGNSA.

This clone was detected a few times. The chain is built from TRBV21-1 and TRBJ1-6; the D call in the table, TRBD1, was not verified against the DNA. TRBV21-1 is a documented pseudogene. The CDR3 length is 10 residues. The CDR3 region has the DNA TGTGCCAGCGGCAATTCACCCCTCCACTTT. This gives the protein CASGNSPLHF.

J is TRBJ2-1 and V is TRBV30; possible D gene TRBD1, 5 bases. Germline values: CDR1 GTSNPN, CDR2 SVGIG (reference sequence). This CDR3 spans 11 amino acids. This CDR3 is CRGSVYNEQFF. For the CDR3, the DNA is TGTAGGGGTTCGGTCTACAATGAGCAGTTCTTC.

This clone was seen just once. This sequence joins TRBV4-1 and TRBJ1-1; D is perhaps TRBD1 (5 bases). Germline lookup yields CDR1 MGHRA and CDR2 YSYEKL. The CDR3 contains 18 residues. V was clipped by 4 bases and J by 5 bases, with 26 bases between them. The CDR3 nucleotides read TGCGCCAGCAGCCCCTCTTTGACAGAAGTATCCGAACAGACTGAAGCTTTCTTT. This sequence encodes CASSPSLTEVSEQTEAFF.

This clone was detected only a few times. This chain links TRBV18 with TRBJ1-1; TRBD1 is a possible D gene (6 bases). The CDR3 totals 13 residues. CDR1 and CDR2 from the germline V gene are KGHSH and LQKENI. V lost 3 bases and J lost 3, with 8 bases in between. This chain's CDR3 is CASSPGQYTEAFF. Here the CDR3 DNA reads TGTGCCAGCTCACCTGGACAGTACACTGAAGCTTTCTTT.

V and J are TRBV4-1 and TRBJ2-7; 8 bases agree with TRBD2. The germline gives CDR1 MGHRA, CDR2 YSYEKL. This CDR3 spans 16 amino acids. V was pared by 4 bases and J by 3 bases, with 11 bases of the junction left unmatched. The CDR3 sequence is CASSPLAGNSLYEQYF. The CDR3, as DNA: TGCGCCAGCAGCCCGTTAGCGGGGAACTCCCTCTACGAGCAGTACTTC.

This clone appeared a few times. This sequence joins TRBV28 and TRBJ1-5; 7 bases fit TRBD1. The CDR3 is 15 amino acids. J gave up 5 bases and V 5 bases, and 9 bases lay outside the gene matches. CDR1 is MDHEN, CDR2 SYDVKM, per germline. CDR3 loop: CASSKSRDRDQPQHF. CDR3 nucleotides: TGTGCCAGCAGTAAGTCAAGGGACAGAGATCAGCCCCAGCATTTT.

V usage is TRBV7-9 and J usage is TRBJ1-1, with TRBD1 identical over 7 bases. Per the germline V gene, CDR1 is SEHNR and CDR2 is FQNEAQ (reference sequence). Unmatched junction bases numbered 6, after V lost 4 bases and J lost 4 bases. The length of the CDR3 is 14 residues. CDR3 in DNA: TGTGCCAGCAGCTCATACAGGGGAACCACTGAAGCTTTCTTT. Residues: CASSSYRGTTEAFF.

This clone was detected a few times. The chain joins TRBV4-1 to TRBJ1-2; TRBD1 matches 10 bases. CDR1 is MGHRA, CDR2 YSYEKL, per germline. V lost 1 base, J lost 7 bases, and 6 bases stayed unmatched. This CDR3 is built from 15 residues. The CDR3 DNA is TGCGCCAGCAGCCAAGCCGGGACAGGGGTTGGTGGCTACACCTTC. Its protein product is CASSQAGTGVGGYTF.

This chain connects TRBV28 to TRBJ2-7; weak D call: TRBD1 (5 bases). The CDR3 contains 13 residues. Germline assignment: CDR1 MDHEN and CDR2 SYDVKM. V gave up 3 bases and J gave up 2 bases, with 8 bases separating them. CDR3 sequence: CASSFTGPYEQYF. CDR3 sequence (DNA): TGTGCCAGCAGTTTCACAGGTCCCTACGAGCAGTACTTC.

With regard to this clone: This CDR3 is also generated by other DNA sequences in the sample. V and J are TRBV18 and TRBJ2-5; the match to TRBD2 covers 7 bases. CDR1 and CDR2 from the germline V gene are KGHSH and LQKENI. After removal of 6 bases from V and 5 bases from J, the junction contained 12 bases not matched to a gene. This CDR3 has 15 amino acids. CDR3 coding DNA: TGTGCCAGCTCGAGCGGGACCTCAGGACGGGAGACCCAGTACTTC. Amino acid sequence: CASSSGTSGRETQYF.

This clone was detected a few times. The gene calls are TRBV5-1 and TRBJ1-4, with D tentatively TRBD1 (5 bases). The CDR3 runs to 14 residues. Between the trimmed V and J ends, which lost 3 bases and 0 bases, there was a span of 6 bases. Germline loops: CDR1 SGHRS, CDR2 YFSETQ. CDR3: CASSSTATNEKLFF. The CDR3 DNA reads TGCGCCAGCAGCTCGACAGCAACTAATGAAAAACTGTTTTTT. Variable domain in full (rest from reference TRBV5-1 and TRBJ1-4): KAGVTQTPRYLIKTRGQQVTLSCSPISGHRSVSWYQQTPGQGLQFLFEYFSETQRNKGNFPGRFSGRQFSNSRSEMNVSTLELGDSALYLCASSSTATNEKLFFGSGTQLSVL.

A few counts support this clone. The rearrangement joins TRBV7-9 to TRBJ1-3, with TRBD1 identical over 10 bases. V lost 6 bases, J lost 6 bases, and 5 bases stayed unmatched. The CDR3 contains 14 residues. Germline CDR1 reads SEHNR; CDR2 reads FQNEAQ (reference sequence). The CDR3 is CASRTGTGENTIYF. The CDR3 DNA follows: TGTGCCAGCAGAACTGGGACAGGGGAAAACACCATATATTTT.

In its sample, this clone was seen a few times. The genes are TRBV5-1 and TRBJ2-1, with D perhaps TRBD2 (6 bases). V lost 0 bases to trimming and J lost 4 bases, with 14 bases between them. The CDR3 consists of 16 residues. CDR1 is SGHRS, CDR2 YFSETQ, per germline. The CDR3 loop reads CASSLVSSVRYNEQFF. The CDR3 DNA sequence: TGCGCCAGCAGCTTGGTATCTAGCGTACGGTACAATGAGCAGTTCTTC. Full variable domain (remainder filled in from reference TRBV5-1 and TRBJ2-1): KAGVTQTPRYLIKTRGQQVTLSCSPISGHRSVSWYQQTPGQGLQFLFEYFSETQRNKGNFPGRFSGRQFSNSRSEMNVSTLELGDSALYLCASSLVSSVRYNEQFFGPGTRLTVL.

The chain employs TRBV7-9 and TRBJ2-5, with TRBD1 identical over 9 bases. Germline V gene lookup returns CDR1 SEHNR and CDR2 FQNEAQ (reference sequence). CDR3 length equals 15 residues. V lost 4 bases and J lost 4; bases outside the gene matches: 7. The CDR3 DNA is TGTGCCAGCAGCTGGACAGGGGTCGGGTTAGAGACCCAGTACTTC. Protein sequence: CASSWTGVGLETQYF.

The chain uses TRBV5-4 and TRBJ2-1; D call uncertain. The CDR3 is 14 amino acids. From germline, CDR1 is SGHNT and CDR2 YYREEE (reference sequence). The V end was cut by 5 bases, the J end by 9 bases, with 18 bases between. CDR3 sequence reads: CASSFDNSRREQFF. As DNA, the CDR3 is TGTGCCAGCAGTTTCGACAATTCCAGGCGTGAGCAGTTCTTC.

CDR3 protein: CASSPEGNTGELFF. Written as DNA, the CDR3 is TGCGCCAGCAGCCCTGAGGGGAACACCGGGGAGCTGTTTTTT. The chain recombines TRBV5-1 with TRBJ2-2; the D gene is possibly TRBD2 (5 bases). CDR3 length equals 14 residues. Germline values: CDR1 SGHRS, CDR2 YFSETQ. The V gene lost 4 bases and the J gene lost 1 base, with 8 bases spanning the gap.

This clone was counted only a few times. The rearrangement uses TRBV7-2 and TRBJ1-1; tentative D call: TRBD1 (6 bases). The V end lost 6 bases, the J end lost 6 bases, and 14 bases lay between the germline ends. The CDR3 sequence is 13 residues long. The germline CDR1 and CDR2 sequences are SGHTA and FQGNSA. The CDR3 loop reads CASRQRGGPEAFF. Written as DNA, the CDR3 is TGTGCCAGCAGGCAACGGGGGGGCCCTGAAGCTTTCTTT.

This clone was recorded a few times. The chain links TRBV11-3 to TRBJ2-2; a weak D match, TRBD2 (6 bases). Germline loops: CDR1 SGHNT, CDR2 YENEEA. This CDR3 is built from 15 residues. Trimming removed 5 bases at V and 3 bases at J, with 13 bases between. The chain's CDR3 is CASSLRDSYTGELFF. The CDR3, as DNA: TGTGCCAGCAGCCTTAGGGACTCCTACACCGGGGAGCTGTTTTTT.

The chain joins TRBV19 to TRBJ2-7; D may be TRBD2 (5 bases). V lost 1 base, J lost 0 bases, and 7 bases lay in between. The germline CDR1 and CDR2 sequences are LNHDA and SQIVND (reference sequence). The CDR3 totals 14 residues. This chain's CDR3 is CASSIGGPSYEQYF. The CDR3 nucleotides read TGTGCCAGTAGTATAGGCGGGCCCTCCTACGAGCAGTACTTC.

This clone appeared a few times. This chain connects TRBV7-6 to TRBJ2-7; D gene uncertain. Trimming removed 2 bases from V and 0 bases from J, with 8 bases in between. Germline CDR1 and CDR2: SGHVS and FNYEAQ. The CDR3 contains 14 residues. This CDR3 is CASSLNGDSYEQYF. For the CDR3, the DNA is TGTGCCAGCAGCTTAAACGGAGACTCCTACGAGCAGTACTTC.

This clone was observed a handful of times. The rearrangement links TRBV27 to TRBJ1-2, with D perhaps TRBD1 (6 bases). CDR1 MNHEY and CDR2 SMNVEV come from the germline V gene (reference sequence). Trimming took 0 bases from V and 4 from J, leaving 15 bases between them. The CDR3 totals 16 residues. The CDR3 region is CASSLSSEPRGYGYTF. Written as DNA, the CDR3 is TGTGCCAGCAGTTTATCATCCGAGCCCAGGGGCTATGGCTACACCTTC.

The chain has TRBV7-9 and TRBJ2-5; D ambiguous. V dropped 5 bases and J dropped 5 bases, with 9 bases sitting between them. Germline CDR1 SEHNR, CDR2 FQNEAQ (reference sequence). CDR3 length equals 12 residues. The CDR3: CASSLQVETQYF. The CDR3 bases are TGTGCCAGCAGCCTTCAGGTCGAGACCCAGTACTTC.

This clone showed up just a few times. This CDR3 is also generated by other DNA sequences in the sample. This rearrangement joins TRBV18 to TRBJ1-1, with D maybe TRBD1 (6 bases). Per the germline V gene, CDR1 is KGHSH and CDR2 is LQKENI. This CDR3 is 14 amino acids long. V was cut by 3 bases and J by 1 base, with 9 bases left in between. This CDR3 reads CASSPTGPNTEAFF. CDR3 nucleotide sequence: TGTGCCAGCTCACCGACAGGACCGAACACTGAAGCTTTCTTT. Based on the CDR3 plus reference TRBV18 and TRBJ1-1, the full variable domain is NAGVMQNPRHLVRRRGQEARLRCSPMKGHSHVYWYRQLPEEGLKFMVYLQKENIIDESGMPKERFSAEFPKEGPSILRIQQVVRGDSAAYFCASSPTGPNTEAFFGQGTRLTVV.